This record looks at one T cell receptor (beta chain) sequence and its context. The antigen it recognizes is unknown. The record has no base qualities; no much larger clone is one base away. Instead of sorted cells or RNA, genomic DNA extracted from peripheral blood served as the source for amplifying TCR beta rearrangements. The entry originates in a study of T cell repertoires in aging, cancer and after chemotherapy (dated by TCRdb to the late 2010s). A note on the overall study: Donors were distributed across six age groups ranging from 30 or younger to 70 or older, with at least three individuals included per group. TCR repertoires from healthy donor controls were recorded over periods of several months to years and showed clear clonal overlap between repeated samplings. In total, the full dataset held 10 million or so TCR reads. The study profiled peripheral blood TCR beta repertoires from healthy donors and cancer patients to examine immunoaging and T cell reconstitution after chemotherapy. A cohort of 218 cancer patients (around 93 with hematological and 124 with solid cancers) was assembled, and approximately 97 healthy donors were included as a reference group. The study at large found these results: In both cancer cohorts, median generation probability rose over the chemotherapy interval, which suggests that the repertoire was reconstituted through rebound thymic output. In healthy donors, the decline in TCR diversity with age was mainly explained by loss of richness, whereas in cancer patients loss of evenness was also found to contribute. Significantly lower blood TCR diversity and higher clonality were observed in untreated patients with hematological or solid cancers than in age-matched healthy donors. The authors noted that the repertoire data do not allow conclusions about immunological memory after chemotherapy.

CDR1 and CDR2, per the germline V gene, are ENHRY and SYGVKD. The CDR3 covers 16 residues, taking in both the cysteine and the phenylalanine. The entry retains the CDR3 DNA only, 48 bases that are in frame from base 1. V trim: 0 bases; J trim: 4 bases; unmatched bases: 6. Rearranged TRB sequences spanning V, D and J segments were amplified in a multiplex touch-down PCR with a mixed TRB-A/B primer pool. Two consecutive PCR reactions with Phusion HS II polymerase added Illumina adapters and sample indices to the amplicons. After gel purification with the NucleoSpin Gel and PCR Clean-up kit, the amplicons were checked using Qubit and an Agilent 2100 Bioanalyzer. Sequencing of the libraries was done on an Illumina MiSeq with paired-end, single-indexed 600-cycle runs. The authors processed their data as follows. TRB sequences were processed with MiXCR versions 2.12 and 3.0.5. Each unique CDR3 nucleotide sequence was counted as one clone, and only productive sequences with at least two reads were retained. Repertoire metrics included Shannon diversity, evenness, clonality (one minus evenness), and alpha-parameterized diversity profiles from alpha 0 to 5. The IGoR algorithm was used to calculate generation probabilities of clones in the paired pre- and post-chemotherapy samples. TCRdb reprocessing: public reads trimmed at Q25 with fastp, clones called with MiXCR, in-frame beta chains kept. One record per CDR3 amino acid sequence lists the most common genes and DNA. These V and J calls originate from TCRdb's pipeline instead of the authors' own analysis. In all, the sample holds about 13,000 distinct CDR3 sequences, and less than 30% of those were seen once. The ten top clones hold 2.6% of the sample.

The rearrangement combines TRBV10-3 with TRBJ2-1; 7 central bases correspond to TRBD2. Sequenced sample: blood. The TCR originated in a human donor in good health. The CDR3 reads CAISESMAGEYNEQFF. The nucleotide sequence reads as follows: TGTGCCATCAGTGAGTCGATGGCGGGAGAGTACAATGAGCAGTTCTTC.